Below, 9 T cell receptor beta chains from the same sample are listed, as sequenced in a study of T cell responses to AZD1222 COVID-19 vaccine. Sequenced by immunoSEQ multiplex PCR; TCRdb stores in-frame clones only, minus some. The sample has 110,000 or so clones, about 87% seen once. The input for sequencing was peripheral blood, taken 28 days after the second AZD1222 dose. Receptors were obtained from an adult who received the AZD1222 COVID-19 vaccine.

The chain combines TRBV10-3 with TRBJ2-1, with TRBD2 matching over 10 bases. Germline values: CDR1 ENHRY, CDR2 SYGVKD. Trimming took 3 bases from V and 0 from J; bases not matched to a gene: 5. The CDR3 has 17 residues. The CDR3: CAISELAGQSSYNEQFF. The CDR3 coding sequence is TGTGCCATCAGTGAACTAGCGGGGCAAAGCTCCTACAATGAGCAGTTCTTC.

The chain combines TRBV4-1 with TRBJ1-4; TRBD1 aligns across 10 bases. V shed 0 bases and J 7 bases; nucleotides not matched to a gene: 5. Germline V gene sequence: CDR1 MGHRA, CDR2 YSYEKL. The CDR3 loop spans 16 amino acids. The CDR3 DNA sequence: TGCGCCAGCAGCCAAGAGGGGACAGGGGCGGGTGAAAAACTGTTTTTT. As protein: CASSQEGTGAGEKLFF.

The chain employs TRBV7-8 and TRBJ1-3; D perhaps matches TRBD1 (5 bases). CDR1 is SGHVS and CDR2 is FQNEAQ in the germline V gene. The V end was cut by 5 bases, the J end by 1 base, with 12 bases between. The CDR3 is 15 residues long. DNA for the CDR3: TGTGCCAGCAGCAGCGGGAGGGGTTCTGGAAACACCATATATTTT. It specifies CASSSGRGSGNTIYF.

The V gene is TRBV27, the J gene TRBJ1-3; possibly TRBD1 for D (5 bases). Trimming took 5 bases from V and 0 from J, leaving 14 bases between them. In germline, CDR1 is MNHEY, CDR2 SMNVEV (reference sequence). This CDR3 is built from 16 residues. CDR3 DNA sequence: TGTGCCAGCAGTCCCCGGACACCCTACTCTGGAAACACCATATATTTT. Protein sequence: CASSPRTPYSGNTIYF.

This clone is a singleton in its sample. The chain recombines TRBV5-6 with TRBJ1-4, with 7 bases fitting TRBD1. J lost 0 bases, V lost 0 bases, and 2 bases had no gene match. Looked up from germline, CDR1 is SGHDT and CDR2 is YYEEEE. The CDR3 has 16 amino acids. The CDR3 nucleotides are TGTGCCAGCAGCTTGGGACAGGGATCAACTAATGAAAAACTGTTTTTT. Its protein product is CASSLGQGSTNEKLFF.

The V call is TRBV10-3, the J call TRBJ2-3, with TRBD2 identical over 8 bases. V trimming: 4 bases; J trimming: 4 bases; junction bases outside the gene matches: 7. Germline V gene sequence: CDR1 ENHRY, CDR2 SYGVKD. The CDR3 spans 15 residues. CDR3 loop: CAISGREGGADTQYF. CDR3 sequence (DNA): TGTGCCATCAGTGGTCGGGAGGGGGGCGCAGATACGCAGTATTTT.

The CDR3 nucleotides are TGTGCCAGCAGTTTATCCGAGGGTGAGACCCAGTACTTC. It translates to CASSLSEGETQYF. The chain employs TRBV28 and TRBJ2-5; a weak D match, TRBD2 (5 bases). CDR1 MDHEN and CDR2 SYDVKM come from the germline V gene. The length of the CDR3 is 13 residues. V dropped 1 base and J dropped 5 bases, with 8 bases sitting between them.

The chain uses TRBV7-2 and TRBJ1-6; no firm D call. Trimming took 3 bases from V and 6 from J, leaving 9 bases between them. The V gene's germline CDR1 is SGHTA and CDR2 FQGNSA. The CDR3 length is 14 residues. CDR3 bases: TGTGCCAGCAGCTTGGTGTCAGTTAATTCACCCCTCCACTTT. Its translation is CASSLVSVNSPLHF.

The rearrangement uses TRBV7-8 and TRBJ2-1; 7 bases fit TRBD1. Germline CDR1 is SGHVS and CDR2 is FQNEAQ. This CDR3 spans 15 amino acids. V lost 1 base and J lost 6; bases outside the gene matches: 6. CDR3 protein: CASSLGQGVGNEQFF. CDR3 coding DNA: TGTGCCAGCAGCTTAGGGCAGGGGGTTGGCAATGAGCAGTTCTTC.